These T cell receptor beta chains were read from a single sample in a study of T cell repertoires in cytomegalovirus infection. These TCRs' antigens remain unknown. Using its own MiXCR run on the reads, TCRdb lists one record per CDR3 protein. The sample has hundreds of thousands of distinct CDR3 sequences; under 55% are singletons. The specimen was cultured PBMCs, collected from culture after CMV antigen stimulation. The receptors were sampled from a human donor in good health (CMV status not recorded). Some clones in this sample may be carry-over from other donors' samples. Both conserved end residues are part of each CDR3. Fields, in order: V gene, clone size, J gene, CDR3 protein. Size is omitted from some rows. Given values are once, few, many or a class for expanded clones.

>TRBV20-1|once|TRBJ2-3
CSAETGGYHTQYF
>TRBV28|once|TRBJ1-2
CASSLRDRGLRGYTF
>TRBV7-9|-|TRBJ2-5
CASSLWGLGAPQETQYF
>TRBV7-2|-|TRBJ1-5
CASSPNPYQPQHF
>TRBV5-6|-|TRBJ1-1
CASSLRKYEAFF
>TRBV19|-|TRBJ1-1
CASRKKNTEAFF
>TRBV7-2|-|TRBJ2-7
CASSLGVRGGGYEQYF
>TRBV12-3/TRBV12-4|-|TRBJ2-3
CASSPPFWRGDTDTQYF
>TRBV12-3/TRBV12-4|-|TRBJ2-1
CASAGGNTYNEQFF
>TRBV29-1|-|TRBJ2-3
CSGTWGLAGEVSTDTQYF
>TRBV3-1|-|TRBJ2-1
CASSQVPQNNEQFF
>TRBV10-3|-|TRBJ2-7
CAISESVQVSNEQYF
>TRBV7-2|few|TRBJ2-1
CASSPRRENEQFF
>TRBV19|-|TRBJ2-1
CASSIFGRQGGEQFF
>TRBV11-2|-|TRBJ2-1
CASSSDPQENEQFF
>TRBV7-2|-|TRBJ1-4
CASSFQGADSNEKLFF
>TRBV20-1|-|TRBJ2-3
CSAPLVWIGADTQYF
>TRBV7-2|many|TRBJ2-1
CASSLLAGVYNEQFF
>TRBV28|few|TRBJ1-5
CASSLTRQPQHF
>TRBV11-2|-|TRBJ2-7
CASSLVSGRARTYEQYF
>TRBV11-3|-|TRBJ2-3
CASSLGLSSDTQYF
>TRBV7-6|few|TRBJ1-6
CASSPYGGSYNSPLHF
>TRBV27|-|TRBJ2-3
CASSLFGQGIGADTQYF
>TRBV12-5|-|TRBJ2-4
CASGLPREYPFTLAKNIQYF
>TRBV6-5|-|TRBJ1-1
CASSYSGQGEAFF
>TRBV6-1|few|TRBJ2-1
CASSGTRLEQFF
>TRBV12-3/TRBV12-4|-|TRBJ1-2
CASSLAGRHYTF
>TRBV7-6|-|TRBJ2-3
CASTQGFRTDTQYF
>TRBV6-2/TRBV6-3|-|TRBJ2-7
CASRSDLLGPYEQYF
>TRBV6-1|few|TRBJ2-7
CASSRDRVDYEQYF
>TRBV7-2|few|TRBJ1-6
CASSLELSRNSPLHF
>TRBV7-2|many|TRBJ1-1
CASSFIRTEAFF
>TRBV7-9|-|TRBJ1-2
CASSLTPGQRFNYGYTF
>TRBV11-2|-|TRBJ2-7
CASSLDLLAEQYF
>TRBV7-2|many|TRBJ1-1
CASSLAGLGVNTEAFF
>TRBV29-1|-|TRBJ2-1
CSVVWGYNEQFF